A selection of T cell receptor beta chains follows, all from one sample in a study of OX40 agonist ivuxolimab in advanced cancers. The data were produced by immunoSEQ multiplex PCR, yet TCRdb's version contains in-frame clones alone and is incomplete. The profile covers about 24,000 clones, with over 80% appearing a single time and about 17% taken by the ten largest. The sample was CD4+ or CD8+ T cells sorted from blood, taken in a trial of the OX40 agonist ivuxolimab. These receptors were taken from an adult with an advanced solid tumor such as melanoma, head and neck, liver or kidney cancer. Both conserved end residues are part of each CDR3. The D gene is left open where the match is weak. Size is stated for part of the rows, as once, few or many counts, or as a class when the clone is expanded.

cdr3_length	v_call	clone_size	d_call	j_call	cdr3_nt	cdr3_aa
13	TRBV29-1	.	.	TRBJ2-7	TGCAGCGTTGAATCAGGGGACTCTGTCGAGCAGTACTTC	CSVESGDSVEQYF
15	TRBV13	.	.	TRBJ2-7	TGTGCCAGCAGCCCGTATGGGAGGTCCCCCTACGAGCAGTACTTC	CASSPYGRSPYEQYF
14	TRBV28	.	TRBD1	TRBJ1-1	TGTGCCAGCAGACATCAGGGGGGTCGCACTGAAGCTTTCTTT	CASRHQGGRTEAFF
12	TRBV10-3	few	.	TRBJ1-1	TGTGCCCCCTCCCCCAGAGGGACTGAAGCTTTCTTT	CAPSPRGTEAFF
16	TRBV9	.	TRBD2	TRBJ2-1	TGTGCCAGCAGCGTGGAGACTAGCGGAATGTACAATGAGCAGTTCTTC	CASSVETSGMYNEQFF
13	TRBV25-1	.	.	TRBJ2-5	TGTGCCAGCACCAATGGAGGGGAGGAGACCCAGTACTTC	CASTNGGEETQYF
17	TRBV9	.	TRBD2	TRBJ2-2	TGTGCCAGCAGCCCTGGACTAGCGGGAGATAACACCGGGGAGCTGTTTTTT	CASSPGLAGDNTGELFF
16	TRBV7-3	.	TRBD2	TRBJ2-1	TGTGCCAGCAGCCGTCCGACTAGCGGGGATAACAATGAGCAGTTCTTC	CASSRPTSGDNNEQFF
14	TRBV5-4	.	.	TRBJ2-3	TGTGCCAGCAGCCTGGGACCTAGCACAGATACGCAGTATTTT	CASSLGPSTDTQYF
13	TRBV2	few	.	TRBJ2-7	TGTGCCAGCAATTTACAGGGGGGGAGCGAGCAGTACTTC	CASNLQGGSEQYF
16	TRBV27	.	.	TRBJ2-1	TGTGCCAGCATGCCCTTCGGGACTCGAGAGACAAATGAGCAGTTCTTC	CASMPFGTRETNEQFF
17	TRBV19	.	.	TRBJ2-1	TGTGCCAGTAGTATGGGAAGGGCACGCGCTATTCATAATGAGCAGTTCTTC	CASSMGRARAIHNEQFF
16	TRBV7-8	.	TRBD2	TRBJ2-7	TGTGCCAGCAGCAGACGGGAAGGGACTAGAATTTACGAGCAGTACTTC	CASSRREGTRIYEQYF
14	TRBV5-4	.	.	TRBJ2-3	TGTGCCAGCAGCCCAGGGTTGCGCACAGATACGCAGTATTTT	CASSPGLRTDTQYF